These T cell receptor beta chains were read from a single sample in a study of shared T cell receptors in the human thymus. Produced via immunoSEQ multiplex PCR; TCRdb's table is partial and in-frame only. This table has hundreds of thousands of clones, about 80% appearing once. These records were also assigned to another study, of human thymus T cells.

Sample: thymocytes. The receptors shown here come from a boy under three years old with a congenital heart defect. Both conserved end residues are part of each CDR3. The D gene is left open where the match is weak. Clone size is not always given. Where it is, it says once, few, many or a class for expanded clones.

.	TRBJ2-7	TRBV6-4	.	CASSPPGLLILTYEQYF	TGTGCCAGCAGCCCCCCTGGACTACTTATTCTAACCTACGAGCAGTACTTC
TRBD1	TRBJ1-2	TRBV7-2	.	CASSLAGQGANGYTF	TGTGCCAGCAGCTTAGCGGGACAGGGGGCAAATGGCTACACCTTC
.	TRBJ1-4	TRBV5-4	few	CASSSMGRTTNEKLFF	TGTGCCAGCAGCTCCATGGGGAGGACAACTAATGAAAAACTGTTTTTT
TRBD2	TRBJ2-7	TRBV27	.	CASTPFGRDHEQYF	TGTGCCAGCACCCCGTTTGGGAGGGACCACGAGCAGTACTTC
.	TRBJ2-5	TRBV7-2	.	CASSPPSRKGEGGKTQYF	TGTGCCAGCAGCCCCCCCTCGAGGAAGGGGGAGGGTGGGAAGACCCAGTACTTC
TRBD2	TRBJ2-7	TRBV4-2	once	CASSQDWTSGSIPSCEQYF	TGTGCCAGCAGCCAAGATTGGACTAGCGGGAGCATCCCATCGTGCGAGCAGTACTTC
TRBD1	TRBJ1-2	TRBV11-2	.	CASSLGGQETLYGYTF	TGTGCCAGCAGCTTAGGAGGACAGGAGACCCTCTATGGCTACACCTTC
TRBD1	TRBJ2-5	TRBV10-2	few	CASSAGTEVKETQYF	TGCGCCAGCAGTGCCGGGACAGAAGTAAAAGAGACCCAGTACTTC
TRBD2	TRBJ2-7	TRBV13	.	CASSLGLKREDWNEQYF	TGTGCCAGCAGCTTAGGCCTCAAACGGGAGGATTGGAACGAGCAGTACTTC
.	TRBJ2-7	TRBV10-1	.	CASSESNERLTPPGNEQYF	TGCGCCAGCAGTGAGTCGAATGAGCGGTTAACACCCCCGGGAAACGAGCAGTACTTC
TRBD2	TRBJ2-7	TRBV11-2	.	CATEPGLAGNEQYF	TGTGCCACGGAACCGGGACTAGCGGGAAACGAGCAGTACTTC
.	TRBJ2-7	TRBV4-1	.	CASSQVGGLAYYEQYF	TGCGCCAGCAGCCAAGTCGGAGGGCTCGCCTACTACGAGCAGTACTTC
.	TRBJ1-2	TRBV7-6	.	CASSLTQDRHGYTF	TGTGCCAGCAGCTTAACCCAGGACAGACATGGCTACACCTTC
.	TRBJ1-2	TRBV18	.	CASSLGGACGYTF	TGTGCCAGCTCACTTGGGGGGGCGTGCGGCTACACCTTC
TRBD2	TRBJ2-3	TRBV4-3	.	CASSQLPRTSGRAPATDTQYF	TGCGCCAGCAGCCAACTACCAAGGACTAGCGGGAGGGCCCCTGCCACAGATACGCAGTATTTT
.	TRBJ2-7	TRBV19	.	CASSMQGSEQYF	TGTGCCAGTAGTATGCAAGGGAGCGAGCAGTACTTC
TRBD1	TRBJ1-5	TRBV19	.	CASEVGTGLLGQPQHF	TGTGCCTCCGAAGTGGGGACAGGTTTATTAGGCCAGCCCCAGCATTTT
TRBD1	TRBJ2-2	TRBV4-3	.	CASSLGQGPGELFF	TGCGCCAGCAGCCTGGGACAGGGCCCCGGGGAGCTGTTTTTT
.	TRBJ2-7	TRBV30	.	CAWSVTWDTTAGYEQYF	TGTGCCTGGAGTGTAACTTGGGACACAACCGCGGGCTACGAGCAGTACTTC
TRBD2	TRBJ2-7	TRBV7-9	.	CASSQKLAGVYEQYF	TGTGCCAGCAGCCAGAAACTAGCGGGAGTATACGAGCAGTACTTC
.	TRBJ2-5	TRBV11-3	.	CASSPGDYQETQYF	TGTGCCAGCAGCCCGGGGGACTACCAAGAGACCCAGTACTTC
.	TRBJ1-5	TRBV10-3	.	CAAGTGDQPQHF	TGTGCCGCCGGCACGGGTGATCAGCCCCAGCATTTT
TRBD1	TRBJ2-1	TRBV9	.	CASSGRTGHYNEQFF	TGTGCCAGCAGCGGACGGACAGGGCATTACAATGAGCAGTTCTTC
.	TRBJ1-1	TRBV29-1	.	CSVAYRPNTEAFF	TGCAGCGTTGCCTACAGGCCGAACACTGAAGCTTTCTTT
TRBD2	TRBJ2-5	TRBV7-8	.	CASSLGGLAGPKRPQETQYF	TGTGCCAGCAGCTTGGGTGGACTAGCGGGCCCCAAACGACCCCAAGAGACCCAGTACTTC
TRBD1	TRBJ1-1	TRBV4-1	.	CASRPGQGVGEAFF	TGCGCCAGCCGTCCGGGACAGGGGGTTGGTGAAGCTTTCTTT
TRBD2	TRBJ2-2	TRBV7-2	.	CASSPRAGATGELFF	TGTGCCAGCAGCCCCCGAGCGGGAGCCACCGGGGAGCTGTTTTTT
.	TRBJ1-3	TRBV6-5	.	CASSYSKPGGNTIYF	TGTGCCAGCAGTTACTCGAAGCCAGGAGGAAACACCATATATTTT
.	TRBJ1-3	TRBV9	.	CASSVGRLSGNTIYF	TGTGCCAGCAGCGTGGGTCGACTCTCTGGAAACACCATATATTTT
.	TRBJ2-6	TRBV27	.	CASGTAGSGANVLTF	TGTGCCAGCGGAACGGCCGGGTCTGGGGCCAACGTCCTGACTTTC
.	TRBJ1-2	TRBV20-1	.	CSARGDSGYTF	TGCAGTGCTAGAGGGGACTCAGGCTACACCTTC
.	TRBJ2-5	TRBV21-1	.	CASSISPGLAYKETQYF	TGTGCCAGCAGCATAAGTCCGGGACTAGCATACAAAGAGACCCAGTACTTC
.	TRBJ1-5	TRBV28	.	CASRHQVGQPQHF	TGTGCCAGCAGACACCAGGTGGGTCAGCCCCAGCATTTT
TRBD2	TRBJ2-5	TRBV5-6	.	CASSFTLPLLGGPSETQYF	TGTGCCAGCAGTTTCACTCTGCCCTTGTTGGGAGGGCCCTCGGAGACCCAGTACTTC
TRBD2	TRBJ2-5	TRBV2	once	CASSVGPGGVLETQYF	TGTGCCAGCAGTGTTGGACCGGGGGGGGTGCTAGAGACCCAGTACTTC
TRBD2	TRBJ2-7	TRBV11-2	.	CASSLGAGESYEQYF	TGTGCCAGCAGCTTGGGTGCGGGAGAGTCCTACGAGCAGTACTTC
TRBD2	TRBJ2-3	TRBV5-6	few	CASSPPGLAGGPHTDTQYF	TGTGCCAGCAGCCCCCCGGGACTAGCGGGAGGCCCACACACAGATACGCAGTATTTT
TRBD1	TRBJ1-5	TRBV28	.	CASSSWTGGWGQPQHF	TGTGCCAGCAGTTCCTGGACAGGGGGCTGGGGTCAGCCCCAGCATTTT
TRBD2	TRBJ2-3	TRBV19	.	CASSGRASTDTQYF	TGTGCCAGTAGCGGGAGGGCCTCCACAGATACGCAGTATTTT
.	TRBJ2-2	TRBV11-3	.	CASSFPAYTGELFF	TGTGCCAGCAGCTTTCCAGCGTACACCGGGGAGCTGTTTTTT
TRBD1	TRBJ2-7	TRBV18	.	CASSQQGAPYEQYF	TGTGCCAGCTCACAACAGGGGGCCCCCTACGAGCAGTACTTC
.	TRBJ2-5	TRBV29-1	.	CSSEGVQETQYF	TGCAGCTCAGAGGGGGTCCAAGAGACCCAGTACTTC
TRBD2	TRBJ2-7	TRBV7-2	.	CASSLEGGRGYEQYF	TGTGCCAGCAGCTTAGAGGGCGGGAGAGGGTACGAGCAGTACTTC
TRBD2	TRBJ2-1	TRBV6-1	.	CASSGTSGKGAPNEQFF	TGTGCCAGCAGTGGGACTAGCGGGAAGGGGGCCCCCAATGAGCAGTTCTTC
.	TRBJ2-7	TRBV30	.	CAWESGPADYPYEQYF	TGTGCCTGGGAAAGTGGTCCGGCAGACTATCCCTACGAGCAGTACTTC
TRBD2	TRBJ2-1	TRBV4-3	.	CASSQSSGTSGSNSYNEQFF	TGCGCCAGCAGCCAATCCTCCGGCACTAGCGGAAGCAACTCCTACAATGAGCAGTTCTTC
.	TRBJ2-1	TRBV27	.	CASFAGYEQFF	TGTGCCAGCTTTGCGGGGTATGAGCAGTTCTTC
TRBD1	TRBJ1-2	TRBV10-2	.	CASRPGTGEKGIYGYTF	TGCGCCAGCAGGCCTGGGACAGGGGAAAAGGGAATTTATGGCTACACCTTC
TRBD1	TRBJ1-1	TRBV15	.	CATSRDGTGSTEAFF	TGTGCCACCAGCAGAGATGGGACAGGCAGCACGGAAGCTTTCTTT
TRBD2	TRBJ2-1	TRBV19	few	CASKERDLRNEQFF	TGTGCCAGTAAAGAGCGGGACCTCCGGAATGAGCAGTTCTTC
.	TRBJ1-2	TRBV6-1	.	CASSGVGYTF	TGTGCCAGCTCAGGGGTAGGCTACACCTTC
TRBD1	TRBJ2-7	TRBV6-5	.	CASSQGQGRSYEQYF	TGTGCCAGCAGCCAGGGACAGGGGCGCTCCTACGAGCAGTACTTC
TRBD1	TRBJ1-5	TRBV4-3	.	CASSPTQGAQPQHF	TGCGCCAGCAGCCCCACGCAGGGGGCACAGCCCCAGCATTTT
.	TRBJ2-7	TRBV2	.	CASSERSAGYEQYF	TGTGCCAGCAGTGAGAGGTCGGCGGGATACGAGCAGTACTTC
TRBD1	TRBJ1-4	TRBV7-7	.	CASSFGTATNEKLFF	TGTGCTAGCAGCTTCGGGACAGCAACTAATGAAAAACTGTTTTTT
TRBD1	TRBJ1-2	TRBV2	.	CASSIRDRVSYGYTF	TGTGCCAGCAGTATCCGGGACAGGGTATCCTATGGCTACACCTTC
.	TRBJ2-7	TRBV27	.	CASSCEGCDEQYF	TGTGCCAGCAGTTGTGAGGGTTGCGACGAGCAGTACTTC
TRBD1	TRBJ2-5	TRBV5-1	.	CASSFRTGGSLETQYF	TGCGCCAGCAGCTTTCGGACAGGGGGCTCGCTGGAGACCCAGTACTTC